Below are 24 T cell receptor beta chains sequenced from a single sample in a study of blood T cell repertoires in COVID-19 (dated by TCRdb to 2020 to 2021). Library preparation used the immunoSEQ multiplex PCR assay. Imported from immuneACCESS, the table was reduced by TCRdb to in-frame sequences with V and J called. These copies leave out some clones; in studies compared against another copy, an unresolved V gene accounts for under half, and the cause of the remainder is not known. This sample is represented by under 200,000 clones; 80% to 90% of them were singletons. The top ten clones comprise 2% to 2.5% of the sample. The specimen was peripheral blood. The receptors come from a woman at least 80 years old with acute or convalescent COVID-19.

The chain joins TRBV29-1 to TRBJ2-5, with D unresolved. Germline V gene data show CDR1 as SQVTM and CDR2 as ANQGSEA. The CDR3 covers 16 residues. V lost 0 bases and J lost 5, with 19 bases in between. CDR3 region: CSVEDPSRGIGETQYF. CDR3 DNA sequence: TGCAGCGTTGAAGACCCCTCCCGAGGTATTGGGGAGACCCAGTACTTC.

The chain carries TRBV5-1 and TRBJ2-1; D ambiguous. CDR1 and CDR2 (germline): SGHRS, YFSETQ. CDR3 length: 14 residues. The V end lost 3 bases, the J end lost 8 bases, and 15 bases lay between the germline ends. CDR3 coding DNA: TGCGCCAGCAGCTGGGCTGGCAGTGTGGATGAGCAGTTCTTC. Translation gives CASSWAGSVDEQFF.

The chain couples TRBV19 to TRBJ1-6; 8 bases match TRBD1. The CDR3 sequence is 15 residues long. CDR1 is LNHDA, CDR2 SQIVND, per germline (reference sequence). J gave up 6 bases and V 6 bases, and 7 bases lay outside the gene matches. Here the CDR3 reads CASRTTDRGNSPLHF. CDR3 bases: TGTGCCAGTAGAACAACAGACAGGGGTAATTCACCCCTCCACTTT. Drawing the rest from reference TRBV19 and TRBJ1-6, the complete variable domain is DGGITQSPKYLFRKEGQNVTLSCEQNLNHDAMYWYRQDPGQGLRLIYYSQIVNDFQKGDIAEGYSVSREKKESFPLTVTSAQKNPTAFYLCASRTTDRGNSPLHFGNGTRLTVT.

The chain uses TRBV7-3 and TRBJ2-5; D gene unclear. V lost 9 bases and J lost 5, with 16 bases in between. CDR1 is SGHTA and CDR2 is FQGTGA in the germline V gene. The length of the CDR3 is 13 residues. Here the CDR3 reads CASAGGQWETQYF. In DNA form, the CDR3 reads TGTGCCAGTGCCGGTGGGCAGTGGGAGACCCAGTACTTC.

This chain links TRBV19 with TRBJ2-1, with D possibly being TRBD2 (6 bases). Trimming took 9 bases from V and 4 from J, leaving 13 bases between them. Germline-derived CDR1 and CDR2 are LNHDA and SQIVND (reference sequence). The CDR3 runs to 13 residues. CDR3 in amino acids: CASRGSVYNEQFF. The DNA for the CDR3 is TGTGCCAGCCGGGGGTCTGTGTACAATGAGCAGTTCTTC.

The V call is TRBV4-1, the J call TRBJ2-3, with 9 bases that match TRBD2. The CDR3 contains 18 residues. Germline loops: CDR1 MGHRA, CDR2 YSYEKL. Trimming at V came to 1 base and at J to 5 bases, leaving 13 bases not matched to a gene. DNA for the CDR3: TGCGCCAGCAGCCAAGGCACTCGAGCGGCGGGGGGGCGAGATACGCAGTATTTT. Protein sequence: CASSQGTRAAGGRDTQYF.

The genes are TRBV5-4 and TRBJ2-3; 8 bases are shared with TRBD2. The length of the CDR3 is 17 residues. Per germline, CDR1 SGHNT and CDR2 YYREEE (reference sequence). The junction had 9 bases not matched to a gene; V was cut back by 0 bases and J by 3 bases. The CDR3 nucleotides are TGTGCCAGCAGCTTGGGGCCGGCGGGAGGAGAGACAGATACGCAGTATTTT. It codes for CASSLGPAGGETDTQYF.

This chain joins TRBV21-1 and TRBJ2-7; the table's D call, TRBD1, has no DNA check behind it. TRBV21-1 is flagged as a pseudogene. The CDR3 covers 16 residues. CDR3 sequence reads: CASINPIRGRRYEQYF. CDR3 bases: TGTGCCAGCATCAACCCGATCAGGGGTAGGCGATACGAGCAGTACTTC.

The chain links TRBV28 to TRBJ2-2, with D perhaps matching TRBD1 (6 bases). Between the trimmed V and J ends, which lost 7 bases and 3 bases, there was a span of 12 bases. Germline loops: CDR1 MDHEN, CDR2 SYDVKM. This CDR3 contains 14 residues. This chain's CDR3 is CASNTGQYTGELFF. Written as DNA, the CDR3 is TGTGCCAGCAACACCGGACAGTACACCGGGGAGCTGTTTTTT.

The rearrangement joins TRBV5-4 to TRBJ2-6; TRBD1 matches at 12 bases. The V gene end was trimmed by 4 bases and the J gene end by 0 bases; junction bases not matched to a gene: 5. The CDR3 contains 18 residues. Germline CDR1 reads SGHNT; CDR2 reads YYREEE (reference sequence). The CDR3 sequence is CASSPGQGAPSGANVLTF. The DNA for the CDR3 is TGTGCCAGCAGCCCGGGACAGGGGGCCCCCTCTGGGGCCAACGTCCTGACTTTC.

V and J are TRBV4-1 and TRBJ2-3; 7 bases agree with TRBD1. This CDR3 region has 16 residues. Germline V lookup: CDR1 MGHRA, CDR2 YSYEKL. Trimming took 3 bases from V and 0 from J; bases not matched to a gene: 6. The chain's CDR3 is CASSQIGTDSTDTQYF. The CDR3 DNA follows: TGCGCCAGCAGCCAGATAGGGACAGATAGCACAGATACGCAGTATTTT.

This CDR3 is CAISVNMGQESYEQYF. CDR3 DNA sequence: TGTGCCATCAGTGTAAATATGGGACAGGAATCCTACGAGCAGTACTTC. The V call is TRBV10-3, the J call TRBJ2-7; TRBD1 matches 8 bases. Germline CDR1 reads ENHRY; CDR2 reads SYGVKD. CDR3 length: 16 amino acids. The V gene end was trimmed by 4 bases and the J gene end by 1 base; junction bases not matched to a gene: 9.

The chain is built from TRBV25-1 and TRBJ2-5; possible D gene TRBD1, 7 bases. Germline V gene lookup returns CDR1 MGHDK and CDR2 SYGVNS. V dropped 6 bases and J dropped 2 bases, with 10 bases sitting between them. There are 13 residues in the CDR3. The CDR3 nucleotides read TGTGCCAGCAGGGAGGGGGCTCAAGAGACCCAGTACTTC. Translating it yields CASREGAQETQYF.

The CDR3 loop is CSALTGYNSPLHF. In DNA form, the CDR3 reads TGCAGCGCCTTGACAGGCTATAATTCACCCCTCCACTTT. This chain connects TRBV29-1 to TRBJ1-6; D possibly corresponds to TRBD1 (6 bases). The CDR3 is made up of 13 amino acids. The germline V and J ends were trimmed by 7 bases and 3 bases, with 10 bases remaining between them. In germline, CDR1 is SQVTM, CDR2 ANQGSEA.

This chain connects TRBV2 to TRBJ1-5; 9 nucleotides agree with TRBD1. Germline V lookup: CDR1 SNHLY, CDR2 FYNNEI. CDR3 length: 16 residues. Trimming at V came to 3 bases and at J to 3 bases, leaving 6 bases not matched to a gene. CDR3 residues: CASSDPGQGLNQPQHF. For the CDR3, the DNA is TGTGCCAGCAGTGATCCGGGACAGGGACTCAATCAGCCCCAGCATTTT.

The gene calls are TRBV5-1 and TRBJ1-4; D is uncertain. V was clipped by 4 bases and J by 0 bases, with 10 bases between them. This CDR3 contains 15 residues. CDR1 SGHRS and CDR2 YFSETQ come from the germline V gene. For the CDR3, the DNA is TGCGCCAGCAGCGCGGGTATTTCAACTAATGAAAAACTGTTTTTT. Amino acid sequence: CASSAGISTNEKLFF.

The chain is built from TRBV2 and TRBJ1-4; 7 nucleotides agree with TRBD1. Germline lookup yields CDR1 SNHLY and CDR2 FYNNEI. The J segment lost 5 bases and the V segment lost 8 bases, leaving 11 bases of the junction unmatched. CDR3 size: 15 residues. The CDR3 region is CASLPLGGANEKLFF. The CDR3 DNA follows: TGTGCCAGCTTGCCTTTAGGGGGCGCGAATGAAAAACTGTTTTTT.

V is TRBV5-1 and J is TRBJ2-4; TRBD2 matches 9 bases. Germline V gene lookup returns CDR1 SGHRS and CDR2 YFSETQ. CDR3 length equals 15 residues. With 2 bases clipped from V and 0 bases from J, the junction kept 0 bases outside the gene matches. CDR3 in DNA: TGCGCCAGCAGCTTTAGCGGGGGAGCCAAAAACATTCAGTACTTC. It yields the protein CASSFSGGAKNIQYF.

This chain uses TRBV23-1 with TRBJ1-6, with D possibly being TRBD1 (6 bases). TRBV23-1 belongs to the ORF category, with a function that is uncertain. CDR3 size: 21 residues. Trimming left V 3 bases short and J 0 bases short, with 24 bases between. In DNA form, the CDR3 reads TGCGCCAGCAGTCAGAGCGGAAGAACAGGGTGTCTTAGCTCCTATAATTCACCCCTCCACTTT. Protein sequence: CASSQSGRTGCLSSYNSPLHF.

Only a few counts were recorded for this clone. The chain joins TRBV9 to TRBJ1-1; 8 bases are a match to TRBD1. The CDR3 is 15 amino acids. Germline loops: CDR1 SGDLS, CDR2 YYNGEE. V was clipped by 4 bases and J by 5 bases; unmatched bases: 10. This CDR3 reads CASSPTQGASTEAFF. The CDR3 DNA reads as TGTGCCAGCAGCCCGACCCAGGGGGCTTCGACTGAAGCTTTCTTT.

V usage is TRBV6-9 and J usage is TRBJ1-2, with D unclear. CDR1 MNHGY and CDR2 SVAAGI come from the germline V gene. Trimming took off 2 bases at V and 4 bases at J, with 11 bases between the two ends. The CDR3 has 14 amino acids. The chain's CDR3 is CASSYTQSLYGYTF. CDR3 nucleotides: TGTGCCAGCAGTTATACCCAGTCCCTCTATGGCTACACCTTC.

This clone is a singleton in its sample. The genes are TRBV10-1 and TRBJ2-2; no firm D call. The CDR3 is 15 residues long. Germline V gene data show CDR1 as WNHNN and CDR2 as SYGVQD (reference sequence). V was pared by 3 bases and J by 4 bases, with 12 bases between. The CDR3 DNA reads as TGCGCCAGCAGTGATCTGGCTTTAACCACCGGGGAGCTGTTTTTT. Amino acid sequence: CASSDLALTTGELFF.

The chain employs TRBV28 and TRBJ1-3; D gene unclear. The germline V gene encodes CDR1 MDHEN and CDR2 SYDVKM. Trimming removed 3 bases from V and 0 bases from J, with 6 bases in between. The CDR3 loop spans 14 amino acids. CDR3 loop: CASSFEFSGNTIYF. For the CDR3, the DNA is TGTGCCAGCAGTTTCGAGTTCTCTGGAAACACCATATATTTT.

The V call is TRBV5-1, the J call TRBJ2-3; 13 nucleotides agree with TRBD2. Germline loops: CDR1 SGHRS, CDR2 YFSETQ. Trimming took 0 bases from V and 1 from J; bases not matched to a gene: 8. The length of the CDR3 is 19 residues. The CDR3, as DNA: TGCGCCAGCAGCTTGGCAACTAGCGGGAGGGCCTGGGGCACAGATACGCAGTATTTT. Translating it yields CASSLATSGRAWGTDTQYF.